The 23 T cell receptor beta chains listed next were all sequenced from one sample in a study of shared clonotypes between healthy human individuals. Clones were read by immunoSEQ multiplex PCR, and TCRdb kept only the in-frame ones, dropping some. Of 500,000 to 550,000 clones listed, 95% to 97% are singletons. Input material: naive CD4+ T cells sorted from blood. The sample's subset: CD45RA+ positively selected. The receptors derive from a woman in her 30s in good health.

The rearrangement joins TRBV2 to TRBJ1-2, with 9 positions matching TRBD1. Per the germline V gene, CDR1 is SNHLY and CDR2 is FYNNEI. J was trimmed by 6 bases and V by 4 bases; bases with no gene match: 12. This CDR3 is 16 amino acids long. CDR3 DNA sequence: TGTGCCAGCAGTGGAGGACAGGGGAATTTTGGGGATGGCTACACCTTC. Translation gives CASSGGQGNFGDGYTF.

This clone appeared a single time. The V and J genes are TRBV28 and TRBJ1-2; possible D gene TRBD1, 5 bases. Germline assignment: CDR1 MDHEN and CDR2 SYDVKM. This CDR3 has 12 amino acids. Between the trimmed V and J ends, which lost 8 bases and 3 bases, there was a span of 10 bases. The CDR3 reads CASRGGYYGYTF. In nucleotides, the CDR3 is TGTGCCAGCCGCGGGGGATACTATGGCTACACCTTC.

The V gene is TRBV19, the J gene TRBJ1-5; D is unclear. Trimming cost V 3 bases and J 2 bases, with 11 bases left between them. The CDR3 is 15 amino acids. The V gene's germline CDR1 is LNHDA and CDR2 SQIVND (reference sequence). The CDR3 DNA reads as TGTGCCAGTAGTATTATGAGTGGTGGCAATCAGCCCCAGCATTTT. It yields the protein CASSIMSGGNQPQHF.

The chain carries TRBV28 and TRBJ1-2, with 8 bases matching TRBD1. Looked up from germline, CDR1 is MDHEN and CDR2 is SYDVKM. Germline trimming cut 3 bases from V and 8 bases from J; bases unmatched to any gene: 11. The CDR3 is 15 amino acids. The CDR3 DNA sequence: TGTGCCAGCAGTTTCTCCCCGAGGACAGGGCAGGGCTACACCTTC. Amino acid sequence: CASSFSPRTGQGYTF.

The chain employs TRBV4-1 and TRBJ2-5; TRBD2 agrees at 9 bases. Unmatched junction bases numbered 15, after V lost 2 bases and J lost 5 bases. Germline V gene data show CDR1 as MGHRA and CDR2 as YSYEKL. The CDR3 contains 18 residues. CDR3 coding DNA: TGCGCCAGCAGCCAACTGTCGAGAGGCGGGAGGGCCCGGGAGACCCAGTACTTC. This gives the protein CASSQLSRGGRARETQYF.

The chain joins TRBV15 to TRBJ2-3, with TRBD1 identical over 7 bases. Germline assignment: CDR1 LNHNV and CDR2 YYDKDF (reference sequence). This CDR3 spans 13 amino acids. V was clipped by 3 bases and J by 6 bases; unmatched bases: 3. The chain's CDR3 is CATSSGDSDTQYF. The DNA for the CDR3 is TGTGCCACCAGCAGTGGGGACAGTGATACGCAGTATTTT. The whole variable domain, remainder taken from reference TRBV15 and TRBJ2-3, is DAMVIQNPRYQVTQFGKPVTLSCSQTLNHNVMYWYQQKSSQAPKLLFHYYDKDFNNEADTPDNFQSRRPNTSFCFLDIRSPGLGDTAMYLCATSSGDSDTQYFGPGTRLTVL.

The CDR3 nucleotides read TGCGCCAGCAGTGAGACAGGGGGCTTAGACGAGCAGTACTTC. Protein sequence: CASSETGGLDEQYF. V gene TRBV10-1 combines with J gene TRBJ2-7; 9 bases match TRBD1. Germline V gene sequence: CDR1 WNHNN, CDR2 SYGVQD (reference sequence). The CDR3 covers 14 residues. With 2 bases clipped from V and 5 bases from J, the junction kept 4 bases outside the gene matches.

The chain uses TRBV28 and TRBJ2-7; D may be TRBD1 (6 bases). The length of the CDR3 is 14 residues. V was clipped by 3 bases and J by 2 bases, with 11 bases between them. The germline CDR1 and CDR2 sequences are MDHEN and SYDVKM. For the CDR3, the DNA is TGTGCCAGCAGTTTCTTCAGGGGAGCCTACGAGCAGTACTTC. Encoded protein: CASSFFRGAYEQYF.

This chain links TRBV19 with TRBJ2-7, with a weak D call TRBD2 (5 bases). V lost 5 bases and J 1 base, leaving 15 bases between the germline ends. The CDR3 loop spans 15 amino acids. Germline lookup yields CDR1 LNHDA and CDR2 SQIVND (reference sequence). CDR3 residues: CASSSVAGLSYEQYF. CDR3 nucleotides: TGTGCCAGTAGTTCCGTGGCGGGTCTGTCCTACGAGCAGTACTTC.

This clone has only one observation. The chain employs TRBV7-6 and TRBJ2-1; TRBD2 aligns across 7 bases. The CDR3 extends over 16 amino acids. The germline V gene has CDR1 SGHVS and CDR2 FNYEAQ. With 4 bases clipped from V and 1 base from J, the junction kept 7 bases outside the gene matches. CDR3 nucleotide sequence: TGTGCCAGCAGCTCCCCCGTCGGGGGGTCCTACAATGAGCAGTTCTTC. This translates into CASSSPVGGSYNEQFF.

The rearrangement joins TRBV7-3 to TRBJ2-1, with D perhaps TRBD1 or TRBD2 (5 bases each). The CDR3 runs to 15 residues. CDR1 SGHTA and CDR2 FQGTGA come from the germline V gene. Between the trimmed V and J ends, which lost 2 bases and 0 bases, there was a span of 8 bases. Written as DNA, the CDR3 is TGTGCCAGCAGCTTAGAGGGGAGCTCCTACAATGAGCAGTTCTTC. Its translation is CASSLEGSSYNEQFF.

The V gene is TRBV10-3, the J gene TRBJ2-7; TRBD2 agrees at 10 bases. The trim removed 3 bases at V and 6 bases at J, leaving 5 bases unmatched. Germline V gene lookup returns CDR1 ENHRY and CDR2 SYGVKD. This CDR3 has 14 amino acids. The CDR3 sequence is CAISEGLAGAEQYF. The CDR3 nucleotides read TGTGCCATCAGTGAAGGGCTAGCGGGAGCCGAGCAGTACTTC.

The chain combines TRBV27 with TRBJ2-1, with D perhaps TRBD2 (5 bases). With 6 bases removed from V and 4 bases from J, the gap between germline ends came to 7 bases. Germline lookup yields CDR1 MNHEY and CDR2 SMNVEV (reference sequence). The CDR3 is 12 amino acids. The CDR3 region is CASSRLYNEQFF. Here the CDR3 DNA reads TGTGCCAGCAGCCGACTATACAATGAGCAGTTCTTC.

The rearrangement links TRBV28 to TRBJ2-3; no clear D gene. Germline V gives CDR1 MDHEN, CDR2 SYDVKM. V shed 1 base and J shed 7 bases, with 9 bases lying between them. This CDR3 is 13 amino acids long. CDR3 protein: CASSLSQVHTQYF. The CDR3 DNA is TGTGCCAGCAGTTTATCGCAGGTTCATACGCAGTATTTT.

This clone was recorded only once. This chain links TRBV4-1 with TRBJ2-3, with D possibly matching TRBD2 (6 bases). Germline CDR1 reads MGHRA; CDR2 reads YSYEKL. The CDR3 extends over 19 amino acids. The V end lost 0 bases, the J end lost 0 bases, and 19 bases lay between the germline ends. DNA for the CDR3: TGCGCCAGCAGCCAAGATAACCCCGCGTGGCGGGGTAGCACAGATACGCAGTATTTT. Residues: CASSQDNPAWRGSTDTQYF.

The chain has TRBV18 and TRBJ2-7; 9 nucleotides align to TRBD2. The germline CDR1 and CDR2 sequences are KGHSH and LQKENI. There are 16 residues in the CDR3. J gave up 4 bases and V 0 bases, and 7 bases lay outside the gene matches. CDR3: CASSPPFLAGVYEQYF. In DNA form, the CDR3 reads TGTGCCAGCTCACCACCTTTCTTAGCGGGAGTGTACGAGCAGTACTTC.

This clone was seen only once. V is TRBV28 and J is TRBJ2-1; no definite D call. V lost 5 bases and J lost 2, with 13 bases in between. This CDR3 contains 15 residues. The germline V gene has CDR1 MDHEN and CDR2 SYDVKM. In nucleotides, the CDR3 is TGTGCCAGCAGTACGACGGCCGAGGCCTACAATGAGCAGTTCTTC. Translating gives CASSTTAEAYNEQFF.

This clone was found once. The rearrangement joins TRBV7-2 to TRBJ2-3; TRBD2 agrees at 12 bases. The CDR3 length is 16 residues. V lost 5 bases to trimming and J lost 4 bases; unmatched junction nucleotides: 7. Germline V gene sequence: CDR1 SGHTA, CDR2 FQGNSA. Written as DNA, the CDR3 is TGTGCCAGCAGCCAGAGACTAGCGGGAGTATCAGATACGCAGTATTTT. Its translation: CASSQRLAGVSDTQYF. The full variable domain, its missing parts supplied by reference TRBV7-2 and TRBJ2-3, is GAGVSQSPSNKVTEKGKDVELRCDPISGHTALYWYRQSLGQGLEFLIYFQGNSAPDKSGLPSDRFSAERTGGSVSTLTIQRTQQEDSAVYLCASSQRLAGVSDTQYFGPGTRLTVL.

The chain recombines TRBV5-6 with TRBJ2-7; 10 nucleotides match TRBD1. Trimming took 7 bases from V and 3 from J; bases not matched to a gene: 10. The germline V gene has CDR1 SGHDT and CDR2 YYEEEE. The CDR3 has 15 amino acids. DNA for the CDR3: TGTGCCAGCGGGGGACAGGGGTTTGGGGTCTACGAGCAGTACTTC. Protein product: CASGGQGFGVYEQYF. Supplemented by reference TRBV5-6 and TRBJ2-7, the full variable domain reads DAGVTQSPTHLIKTRGQQVTLRCSPKSGHDTVSWYQQALGQGPQFIFQYYEEEERQRGNFPDRFSGHQFPNYSSELNVNALLLGDSALYLCASGGQGFGVYEQYFGPGTRLTVT.

The gene calls are TRBV11-3 and TRBJ2-1; 9 bases are a match to TRBD1. The ends lost 5 bases at V and 9 bases at J; junction bases unmatched: 5. Germline-derived CDR1 and CDR2 are SGHNT and YENEEA. CDR3 length: 13 residues. The CDR3 DNA is TGTGCCAGCAGCAACAGGGGGCAGGGTGAGCAGTTCTTC. It specifies CASSNRGQGEQFF.

On this clone itself: Other DNA sequences in this specimen translate into the identical CDR3. The rearrangement uses TRBV2 and TRBJ1-1, with a weak D call TRBD1 (5 bases). V was clipped by 3 bases and J by 5 bases, with 10 bases between them. The CDR3 spans 13 residues. Per germline, CDR1 SNHLY and CDR2 FYNNEI. The CDR3, as DNA: TGTGCCAGCAGTGACAGGGAAGGTACTGAAGCTTTCTTT. Its protein product is CASSDREGTEAFF.

This rearrangement joins TRBV28 to TRBJ1-1, with D maybe TRBD1 (5 bases). The CDR3 extends over 14 amino acids. V was shortened by 3 bases and J by 3 bases, with 11 bases between the two germline ends. The germline V gene encodes CDR1 MDHEN and CDR2 SYDVKM. In DNA form, the CDR3 reads TGTGCCAGCAGTTTGGTCAAGGGGTACACTGAAGCTTTCTTT. It codes for CASSLVKGYTEAFF.

The J gene is TRBJ2-7, the V gene TRBV7-2; tentatively, D is TRBD1 or TRBD2 (5 bases each). The CDR3 is 14 residues long. Germline V gene data show CDR1 as SGHTA and CDR2 as FQGNSA. V was trimmed by 2 bases and J by 7 bases, leaving 15 bases between them. CDR3 loop: CASSLSGGLREQYF. The CDR3 region has the DNA TGTGCCAGCAGCTTAAGTGGGGGTTTGAGGGAGCAGTACTTC.